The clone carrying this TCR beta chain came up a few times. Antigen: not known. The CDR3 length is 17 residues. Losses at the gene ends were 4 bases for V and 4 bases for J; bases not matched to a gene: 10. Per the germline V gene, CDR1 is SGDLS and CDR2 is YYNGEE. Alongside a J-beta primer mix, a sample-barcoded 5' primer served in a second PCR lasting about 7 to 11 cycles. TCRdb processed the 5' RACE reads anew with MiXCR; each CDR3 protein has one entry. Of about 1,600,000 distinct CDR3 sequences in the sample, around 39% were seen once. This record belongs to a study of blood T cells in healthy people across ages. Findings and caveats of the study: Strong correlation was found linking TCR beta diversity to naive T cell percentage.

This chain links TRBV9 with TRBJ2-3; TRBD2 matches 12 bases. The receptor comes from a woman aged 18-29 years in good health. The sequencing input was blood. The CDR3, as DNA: TGTGCCAGCAGCCCCCGACTAGCGGGGGCGAATTCAGATACGCAGTATTTT. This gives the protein CASSPRLAGANSDTQYF.